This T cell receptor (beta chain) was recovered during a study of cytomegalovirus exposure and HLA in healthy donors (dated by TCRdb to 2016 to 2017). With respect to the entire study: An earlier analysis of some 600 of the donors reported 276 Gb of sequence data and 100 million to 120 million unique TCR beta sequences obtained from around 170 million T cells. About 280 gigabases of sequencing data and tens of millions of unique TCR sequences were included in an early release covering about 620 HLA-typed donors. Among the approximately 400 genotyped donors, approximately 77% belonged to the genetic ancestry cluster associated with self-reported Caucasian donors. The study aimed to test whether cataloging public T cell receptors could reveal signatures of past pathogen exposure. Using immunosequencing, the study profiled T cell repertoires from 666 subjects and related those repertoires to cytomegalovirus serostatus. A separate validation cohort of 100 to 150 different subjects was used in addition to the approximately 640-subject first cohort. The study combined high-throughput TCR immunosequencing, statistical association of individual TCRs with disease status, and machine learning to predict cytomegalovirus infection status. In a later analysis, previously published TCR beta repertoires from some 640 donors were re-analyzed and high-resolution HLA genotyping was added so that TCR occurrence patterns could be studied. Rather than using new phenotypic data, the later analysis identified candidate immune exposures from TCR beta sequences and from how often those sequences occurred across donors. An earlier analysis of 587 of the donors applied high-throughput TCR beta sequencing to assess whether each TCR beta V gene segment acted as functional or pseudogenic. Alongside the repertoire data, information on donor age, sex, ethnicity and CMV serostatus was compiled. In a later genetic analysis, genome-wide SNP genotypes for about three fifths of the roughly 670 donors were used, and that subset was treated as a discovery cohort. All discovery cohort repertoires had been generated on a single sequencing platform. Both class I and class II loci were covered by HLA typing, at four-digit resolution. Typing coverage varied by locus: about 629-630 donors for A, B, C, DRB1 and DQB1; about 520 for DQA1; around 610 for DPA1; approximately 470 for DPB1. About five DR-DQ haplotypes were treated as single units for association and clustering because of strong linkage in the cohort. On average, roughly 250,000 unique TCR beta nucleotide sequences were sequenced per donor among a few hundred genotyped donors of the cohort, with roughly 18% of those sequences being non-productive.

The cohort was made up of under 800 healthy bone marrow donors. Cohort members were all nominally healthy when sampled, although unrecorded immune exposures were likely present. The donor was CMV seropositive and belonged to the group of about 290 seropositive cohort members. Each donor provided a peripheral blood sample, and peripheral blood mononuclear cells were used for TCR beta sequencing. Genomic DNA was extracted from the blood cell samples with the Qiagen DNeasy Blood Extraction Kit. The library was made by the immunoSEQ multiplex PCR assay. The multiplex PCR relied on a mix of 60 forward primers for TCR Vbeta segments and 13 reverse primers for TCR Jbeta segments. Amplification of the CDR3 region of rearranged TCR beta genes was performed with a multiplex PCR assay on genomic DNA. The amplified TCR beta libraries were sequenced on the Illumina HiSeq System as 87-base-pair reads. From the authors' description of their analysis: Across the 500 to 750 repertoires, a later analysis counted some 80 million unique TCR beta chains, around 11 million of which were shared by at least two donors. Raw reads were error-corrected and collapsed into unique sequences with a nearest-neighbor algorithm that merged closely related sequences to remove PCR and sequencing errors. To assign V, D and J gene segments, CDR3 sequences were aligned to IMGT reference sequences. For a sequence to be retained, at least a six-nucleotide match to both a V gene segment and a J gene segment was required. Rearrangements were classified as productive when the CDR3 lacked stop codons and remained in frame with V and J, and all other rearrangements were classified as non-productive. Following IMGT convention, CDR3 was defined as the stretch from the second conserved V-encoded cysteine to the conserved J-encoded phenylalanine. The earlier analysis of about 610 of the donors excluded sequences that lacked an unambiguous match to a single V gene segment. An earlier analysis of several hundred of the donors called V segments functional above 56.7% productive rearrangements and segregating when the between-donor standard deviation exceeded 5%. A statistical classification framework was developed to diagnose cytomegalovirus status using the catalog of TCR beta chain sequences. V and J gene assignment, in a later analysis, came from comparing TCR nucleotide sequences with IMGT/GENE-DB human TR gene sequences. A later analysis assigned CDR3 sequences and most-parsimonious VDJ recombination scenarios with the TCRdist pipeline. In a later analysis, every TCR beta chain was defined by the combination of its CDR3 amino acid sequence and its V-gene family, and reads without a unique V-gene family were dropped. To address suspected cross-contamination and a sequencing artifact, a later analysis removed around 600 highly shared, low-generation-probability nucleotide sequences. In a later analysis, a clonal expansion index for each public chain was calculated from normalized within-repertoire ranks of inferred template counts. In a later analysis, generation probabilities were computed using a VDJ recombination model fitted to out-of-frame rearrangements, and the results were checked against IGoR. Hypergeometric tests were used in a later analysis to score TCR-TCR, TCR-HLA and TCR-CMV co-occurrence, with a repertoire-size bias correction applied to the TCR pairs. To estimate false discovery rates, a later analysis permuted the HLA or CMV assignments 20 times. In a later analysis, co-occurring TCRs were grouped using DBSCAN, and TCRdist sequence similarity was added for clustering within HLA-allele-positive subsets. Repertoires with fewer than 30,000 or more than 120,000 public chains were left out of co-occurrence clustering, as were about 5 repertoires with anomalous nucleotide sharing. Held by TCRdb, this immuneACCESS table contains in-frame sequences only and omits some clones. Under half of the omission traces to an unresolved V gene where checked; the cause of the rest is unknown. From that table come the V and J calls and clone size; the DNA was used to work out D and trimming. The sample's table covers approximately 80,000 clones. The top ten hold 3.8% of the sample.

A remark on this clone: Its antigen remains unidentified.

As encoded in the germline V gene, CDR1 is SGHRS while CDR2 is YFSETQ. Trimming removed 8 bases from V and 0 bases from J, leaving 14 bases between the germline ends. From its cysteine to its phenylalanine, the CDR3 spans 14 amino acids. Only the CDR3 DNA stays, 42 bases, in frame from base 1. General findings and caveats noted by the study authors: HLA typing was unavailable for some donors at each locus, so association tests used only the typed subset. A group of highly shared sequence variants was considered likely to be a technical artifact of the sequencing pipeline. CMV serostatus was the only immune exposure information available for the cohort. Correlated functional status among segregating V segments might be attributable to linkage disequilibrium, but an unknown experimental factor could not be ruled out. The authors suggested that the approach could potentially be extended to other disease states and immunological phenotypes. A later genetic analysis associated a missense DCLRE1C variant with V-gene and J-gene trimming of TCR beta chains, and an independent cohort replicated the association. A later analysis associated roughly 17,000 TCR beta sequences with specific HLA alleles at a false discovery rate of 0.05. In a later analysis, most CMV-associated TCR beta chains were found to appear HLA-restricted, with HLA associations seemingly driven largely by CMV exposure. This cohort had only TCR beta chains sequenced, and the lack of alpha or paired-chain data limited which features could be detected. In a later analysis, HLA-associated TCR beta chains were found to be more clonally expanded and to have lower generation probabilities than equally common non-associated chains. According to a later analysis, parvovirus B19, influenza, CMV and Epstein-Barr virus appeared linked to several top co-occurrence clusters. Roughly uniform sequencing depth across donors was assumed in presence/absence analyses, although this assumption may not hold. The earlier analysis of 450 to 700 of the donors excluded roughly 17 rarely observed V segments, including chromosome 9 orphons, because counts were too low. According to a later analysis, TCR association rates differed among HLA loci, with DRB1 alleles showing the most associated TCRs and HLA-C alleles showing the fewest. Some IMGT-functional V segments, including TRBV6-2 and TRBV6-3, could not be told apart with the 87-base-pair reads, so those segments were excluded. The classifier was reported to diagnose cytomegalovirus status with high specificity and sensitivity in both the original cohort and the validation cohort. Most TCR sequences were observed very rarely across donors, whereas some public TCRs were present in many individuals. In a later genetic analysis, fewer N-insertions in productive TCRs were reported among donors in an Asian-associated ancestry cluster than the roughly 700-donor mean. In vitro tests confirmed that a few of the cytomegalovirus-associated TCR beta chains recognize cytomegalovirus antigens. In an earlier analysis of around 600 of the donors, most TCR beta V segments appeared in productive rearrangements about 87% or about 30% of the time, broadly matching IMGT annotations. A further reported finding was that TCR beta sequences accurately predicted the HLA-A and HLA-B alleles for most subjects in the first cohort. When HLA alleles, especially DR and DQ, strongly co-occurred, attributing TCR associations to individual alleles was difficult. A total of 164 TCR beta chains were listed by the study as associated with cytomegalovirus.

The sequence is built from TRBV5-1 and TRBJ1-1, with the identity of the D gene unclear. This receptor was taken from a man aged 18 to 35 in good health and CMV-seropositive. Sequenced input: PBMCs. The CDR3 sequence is CASRPGFMNTEAFF. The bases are TGCGCCAGTAGACCGGGGTTCATGAACACTGAAGCTTTCTTT.